The source of this TCR beta chain is a study of T cell changes during pregnancy in multiple sclerosis. The CDR3 is made up of 16 amino acids. Germline assignment: CDR1 SGHRS and CDR2 YFSETQ. V trimming: 4 bases; J trimming: 2 bases; junction bases outside the gene matches: 7. Assay: immunoSEQ multiplex PCR; the TCRdb copy retains only in-frame clones and omits some. The table records about 40,000 clones, around 90% of them present only once. V usage is TRBV5-1 and J usage is TRBJ1-4, with 8 bases that match TRBD1. The TCR originated in a female donor in good health, enrolled as a control in a pregnancy study. The sequenced sample was peripheral blood, obtained in the second trimester of pregnancy. The CDR3 nucleotides read TGCGCCAGCAGCGATACAGGGGGTCTTACTAATGAAAAACTGTTTTTT. This gives the protein CASSDTGGLTNEKLFF.